This TCR beta chain was captured in a study of blood T cells in healthy people across ages. A J-beta primer mix and a sample-barcoded 5' primer were used in a second PCR of roughly 6 to 11 cycles. TCRdb itself ran the 5' RACE reads through MiXCR, one entry per CDR3 protein. Found here are about 900,000 distinct CDR3 sequences, around 48% of them singletons; the top ten hold 10% to 15%. The CDR3 length is 13 residues. CDR1 is MNHEY and CDR2 is SVGAGI in the germline V gene. The V and J ends lost 2 bases and 8 bases respectively, with 12 bases between them. This TCR derives from a young man in good health. The chain is built from TRBV6-5 and TRBJ1-2, with D maybe TRBD1 (5 bases). Sequencing was performed on blood. CDR3 amino acids: CASSYMGGRGYTF. The CDR3 DNA follows: TGTGCCAGCAGTTACATGGGGGGACGAGGCTACACCTTC.